This T cell receptor beta chain emerged from a study of T cells after somatic rescue of genetic block. This table comes from immunoSEQ multiplex PCR, and its TCRdb copy is limited to in-frame clones, with some not included. Of approximately 67,000 clones in the sample, around 90% were seen once. This CDR3 is 15 amino acids long. CDR1 and CDR2 from the germline V gene are SGDLS and YYNGEE. V dropped 4 bases and J dropped 2; count of bases not matched to a gene: 4. The sequence was collected from a middle-aged man. The genes are TRBV9 and TRBJ2-1; 9 nucleotides align to TRBD2. Sequencing was done on a sample of peripheral blood mononuclear cells (PBMCs). CDR3 DNA sequence: TGTGCCAGCAGCCGGACTAGCGACACCTACAATGAGCAGTTCTTC. Amino acids: CASSRTSDTYNEQFF.